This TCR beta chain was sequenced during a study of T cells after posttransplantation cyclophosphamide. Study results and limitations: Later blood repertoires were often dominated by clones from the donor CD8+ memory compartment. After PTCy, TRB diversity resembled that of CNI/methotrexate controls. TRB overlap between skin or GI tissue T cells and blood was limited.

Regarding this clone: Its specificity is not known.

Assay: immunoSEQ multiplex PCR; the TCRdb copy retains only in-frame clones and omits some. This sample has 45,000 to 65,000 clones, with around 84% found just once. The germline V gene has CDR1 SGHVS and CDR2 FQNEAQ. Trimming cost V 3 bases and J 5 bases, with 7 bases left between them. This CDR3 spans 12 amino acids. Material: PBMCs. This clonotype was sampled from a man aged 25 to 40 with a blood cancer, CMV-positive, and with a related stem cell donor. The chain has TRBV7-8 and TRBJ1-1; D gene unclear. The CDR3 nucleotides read TGTGCCAGCAGCTTCGGTATAACTGAAGCTTTCTTT. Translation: CASSFGITEAFF. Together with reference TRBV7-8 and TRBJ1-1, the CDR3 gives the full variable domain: GAGVSQSPRYKVAKRGQDVALRCDPISGHVSLFWYQQALGQGPEFLTYFQNEAQLDKSGLPSDRFFAERPEGSVSTLKIQRTQQEDSAVYLCASSFGITEAFFGQGTRLTVV.